The rows below give T cell receptor beta chains drawn from one sample of a study of cytomegalovirus exposure and HLA in healthy donors. Sequencing used immunoSEQ multiplex PCR; TCRdb keeps in-frame clones, though not all of them. The table shows roughly 250,000 clones, with approximately 85% occurring only once. The specimen sequenced was PBMCs. Receptor source: a woman in her thirties or forties in good health and CMV-seropositive. CDR3s include the opening cysteine and the closing phenylalanine or tryptophan. The D gene is left open where the match is weak. The size field is filled for only some rows; it gives once, few, many or a size class.

D | length | J | size | V | DNA | CDR3
- | 17 | TRBJ2-1 | - | TRBV4-2 | TGTGCCAGCAGCCAAGCCCTGAGCGGGTTATCCTACAATGAGCAGTTCTTC | CASSQALSGLSYNEQFF
- | 15 | TRBJ1-4 | - | TRBV5-1 | TGCGCCAGCAGCTCGGACAGTTTAACTAATGAAAAACTGTTTTTT | CASSSDSLTNEKLFF
- | 12 | TRBJ2-5 | - | TRBV6-6 | TGTGCCAGCACCCGATACCCAGGGGAGCAGTACTTC | CASTRYPGEQYF
TRBD2 | 17 | TRBJ2-7 | - | TRBV7-8 | TGTGCCAGCAGCTTCGGGACTAGCGGGAGGGTGGGTTACGAGCAGTACTTC | CASSFGTSGRVGYEQYF
- | 13 | TRBJ1-1 | - | TRBV11-2 | TGTGCCAGCAGCTTCACAGGGAACACTGAAGCTTTCTTT | CASSFTGNTEAFF
- | 12 | TRBJ2-3 | - | TRBV14 | TGTGCCAGCAGCCAAGGCCCGGGAAGGCAGTATTTT | CASSQGPGRQYF
- | 12 | TRBJ1-1 | - | TRBV5-1 | TGCGCCAGCAGCTTGTCAGGGCTAGTAGCTTTCTTT | CASSLSGLVAFF
- | 14 | TRBJ2-7 | - | TRBV5-1 | TGCGCCAGCAGCTTGGTCGGGGATTCCTACGAGCAGTACTTC | CASSLVGDSYEQYF
TRBD1 | 15 | TRBJ1-6 | - | TRBV7-2 | TGTGCCAGCAGCCCCCAGGGACAGGAGAATTCACCCCTCCACTTT | CASSPQGQENSPLHF
TRBD2 | 15 | TRBJ2-1 | - | TRBV28 | TGTGCCAGCAGTTTAACGGCGGGAGTGATCAATGAGCAGTTCTTC | CASSLTAGVINEQFF
- | 14 | TRBJ1-1 | - | TRBV6-1 | TGTGCCAGTAGACACCCGTTGGGGAACACTGAAGCTTTCTTT | CASRHPLGNTEAFF
TRBD1 | 13 | TRBJ2-7 | - | TRBV6-1 | TGTGCCAGCAGTGACGGGACAGGGCTCGAGCAGTACTTC | CASSDGTGLEQYF
- | 14 | TRBJ1-4 | few | TRBV7-9 | TGTGCCAGCAGCCCCGGACAGACTAATGAAAAACTGTTTTTT | CASSPGQTNEKLFF
- | 13 | TRBJ1-4 | - | TRBV15 | TGTGCCACCAGCAGAGATAGAGGGTCGTGGCTGTTTTTT | CATSRDRGSWLFF
TRBD1 | 14 | TRBJ1-2 | - | TRBV2 | TGTGCCAGCAGTGAGTGGGACAGAAACTATGGCTACACCTTC | CASSEWDRNYGYTF
- | 14 | TRBJ1-4 | - | TRBV9 | TGTGCCAGCAGCGTAACAGTATTCAATGAAAAACTGTTTTTT | CASSVTVFNEKLFF
TRBD1 | 16 | TRBJ1-1 | - | TRBV5-1 | TGCGCCAGCAGCTTTGACAGGGAGTTCTGGAACACTGAAGCTTTCTTT | CASSFDREFWNTEAFF
- | 13 | TRBJ2-1 | - | TRBV9 | TGTGCCAGCAGCGTAGGACTTCTGAATGAGCAGTTCTTC | CASSVGLLNEQFF
TRBD1 | 13 | TRBJ1-1 | - | TRBV9 | TGTGCCAGCAGCTTTCGGACAGGGGGAGCAGCTTTCTTT | CASSFRTGGAAFF
- | 20 | TRBJ2-1 | - | TRBV27 | TGTGCCAGCAGTTTAGAGTTGGCGGATGATAATCCGGGGAAAAGGAATGAGCAGTTCTTC | CASSLELADDNPGKRNEQFF
- | 13 | TRBJ1-5 | - | TRBV7-2 | TGTGCCAGCAGTCGGGGGGGCAATCAGCCCCAGCATTTT | CASSRGGNQPQHF
TRBD1 | 18 | TRBJ2-3 | once | TRBV10-3 | TGTGCCATCAGTGAGTCGCCCGGGAAACAGGGGGTAGGAGATACGCAGTATTTT | CAISESPGKQGVGDTQYF
- | 16 | TRBJ1-6 | - | TRBV28 | TGTGCCAGCAGACATTACGGGACAAGCTATAATTCACCCCTCCACTTT | CASRHYGTSYNSPLHF
TRBD2 | 15 | TRBJ2-1 | - | TRBV6-4 | TGTGCCAGCAGTTCACCTAGCGGGGCCGGCAATGAGCAGTTCTTC | CASSSPSGAGNEQFF
TRBD2 | 18 | TRBJ2-7 | - | TRBV28 | TGTGCCAGCAGTTTAAGGTGGACTAGCGGGAACGCAGAGTGGGAGCAGTACTTC | CASSLRWTSGNAEWEQYF
- | 14 | TRBJ2-3 | - | TRBV30 | TGTGCCTGGTCGCTAGGTGTGGGCACAGATACGCAGTATTTT | CAWSLGVGTDTQYF
TRBD1 | 15 | TRBJ2-7 | - | TRBV28 | TGTGCCAGCAGTCTGGCCGCGACAGGGACCTACGAGCAGTACTTC | CASSLAATGTYEQYF
TRBD2 | 15 | TRBJ2-2 | - | TRBV7-3 | TGTGCCAGCAGCCCGGGACTAGGGACGACCGGGGAGCTGTTTTTT | CASSPGLGTTGELFF
TRBD1 | 15 | TRBJ2-3 | - | TRBV27 | TGTGCCAGCAGGCCCAGGGGACAGGGAAGCGGTACGCAGTATTTT | CASRPRGQGSGTQYF
- | 15 | TRBJ1-4 | - | TRBV28 | TGTGCCAGCAGATCCGCCCTAGCCGGGGATGAAAAACTGTTTTTT | CASRSALAGDEKLFF
TRBD2 | 16 | TRBJ2-3 | - | TRBV10-2 | TGCGCCAGCAGGATTGCGGGAGGGCTCAACACAGATACGCAGTATTTT | CASRIAGGLNTDTQYF
TRBD1 | 15 | TRBJ2-7 | - | TRBV19 | TGTGCCAGTACACCATTCCCGGACAGGGACTACGAGCAGTACTTC | CASTPFPDRDYEQYF
- | 11 | TRBJ2-4 | - | TRBV30 | TGTGCCTGGAGTGTAGGAGACATTCAGTACTTC | CAWSVGDIQYF
- | 12 | TRBJ2-7 | - | TRBV27 | TGTGCCAGCTGGTATTCGCCAGGGAATTTGCACTTC | CASWYSPGNLHF
- | 14 | TRBJ2-7 | once | TRBV27 | TGTGCCAGCAGTTTAATGGGAGAGACCTACGAGCAGTACTTC | CASSLMGETYEQYF
TRBD2 | 19 | TRBJ2-5 | - | TRBV30 | TGTGCCTGGAGCGCCCGGGGGGCAGGACTAGCGGGAGGGCAAGAGACCCAGTACTTC | CAWSARGAGLAGGQETQYF
TRBD2 | 19 | TRBJ2-4 | - | TRBV11-2 | TGTGCCAGCAGCGCGACTAGCGGGATGAATTGGGGGGTCAAAAACATTCAGTACTTC | CASSATSGMNWGVKNIQYF
TRBD2 | 15 | TRBJ2-1 | - | TRBV7-2 | TGTGCCAGCAGCCAGGGACTAGCGCTCTACAATGAGCAGTTCTTC | CASSQGLALYNEQFF
TRBD1 | 14 | TRBJ1-2 | few | TRBV28 | TGTGCCAGCAGTTCGGGACAGGTAGTCTATGGCTACACCTTC | CASSSGQVVYGYTF
TRBD1 | 19 | TRBJ2-5 | - | TRBV30 | TGTGCCTGGAGTGTACGGGACAGCCAGCTAGCCGGGATGAAAGAGACCCAGTACTTC | CAWSVRDSQLAGMKETQYF
- | 15 | TRBJ2-4 | - | TRBV6-1 | TGTGCCAGCAGCGGAGCCCAGCTAGCCAAAAACATTCAGTACTTC | CASSGAQLAKNIQYF
TRBD1 | 14 | TRBJ2-7 | - | TRBV30 | TGTGCCTGGACCGGCGGGACAGGTTCCTACGAGCAGTACTTC | CAWTGGTGSYEQYF
TRBD2 | 19 | TRBJ2-7 | few | TRBV7-2 | TGTGCCAGCAGCTTAAGAGGACTAGCGGGCCTCAACCCCTCCTACGAGCAGTACTTC | CASSLRGLAGLNPSYEQYF
- | 15 | TRBJ2-7 | - | TRBV6-1 | TGTGCCAGCAAAGGAGGTCCTCCCCCTCCCTACGAGCAGTACTTC | CASKGGPPPPYEQYF
TRBD2 | 15 | TRBJ2-7 | - | TRBV13 | TGTGCCAGCAGCTCCAAAGCGGGAGGGCGGGGCGAGCAGTACTTC | CASSSKAGGRGEQYF
- | 14 | TRBJ1-2 | - | TRBV19 | TGTGCCAGTAGTATTACAGGGCCAATAACAAGCTACACCTTC | CASSITGPITSYTF
TRBD2 | 16 | TRBJ2-5 | - | TRBV6-5 | TGTGCCAGCAGTTACACGGGACTAGCGGACCAAGAGACCCAGTACTTC | CASSYTGLADQETQYF
TRBD1 | 16 | TRBJ1-3 | - | TRBV6-5 | TGTGCCAGCAGTTCCCCCGGGACAGGGAGACGCCACACCATATATTTT | CASSSPGTGRRHTIYF
- | 15 | TRBJ1-5 | few | TRBV6-5 | TGTGCCAGCAGTCCCAACAGGGAGAGCAATCAGCCCCAGCATTTT | CASSPNRESNQPQHF
- | 15 | TRBJ1-4 | - | TRBV19 | TGTGCCAGTAGTCTCTACAGGAATCGGGATGAAAAACTGTTTTTT | CASSLYRNRDEKLFF